This passage covers 17 T cell receptor beta chains from one sample sequenced in a study of blood T cell repertoires in COVID-19. The table came from immunoSEQ multiplex PCR; TCRdb's copy has only in-frame clones and leaves some out. Seen here are fewer than 450,000 clones, 88% observed once, and the top ten hold 0.9% to 1.5%. Sequenced input: PBMCs or T cells enriched from blood (not recorded which). The receptors shown here come from a woman aged 18 to 35 who had recovered from COVID-19.

V gene TRBV2 combines with J gene TRBJ1-2; TRBD1 matches 7 bases. CDR3 length: 12 amino acids. J lost 8 bases, V lost 9 bases, and 9 bases had no gene match. The V gene's germline CDR1 is SNHLY and CDR2 FYNNEI. The CDR3 sequence is CASPTGYGGYTF. The CDR3 nucleotides read TGTGCCAGTCCGACAGGGTACGGAGGCTACACCTTC.

CDR3 DNA: TGTGCCAGCAGTGGGATGCCAGGACTAAGCAATCAGCCCCAGCATTTT. Its translation: CASSGMPGLSNQPQHF. This chain uses TRBV2 with TRBJ1-5, with D uncertain. V lost 4 bases to trimming and J lost 1 base, with 14 bases between them. Germline CDR1 reads SNHLY; CDR2 reads FYNNEI. CDR3 length equals 16 residues.

The gene calls are TRBV7-3 and TRBJ2-3, with D possibly matching TRBD1 (6 bases). V shed 5 bases and J shed 0 bases, with 12 bases lying between them. This CDR3 has 15 amino acids. CDR1 is SGHTA and CDR2 is FQGTGA in the germline V gene. This CDR3 is CASSTQGMSTDTQYF. In DNA form, the CDR3 reads TGTGCCAGCAGCACACAGGGCATGAGCACAGATACGCAGTATTTT.

This chain links TRBV10-1 with TRBJ1-2, with D maybe TRBD1 (5 bases). This CDR3 region has 13 residues. Germline values: CDR1 WNHNN, CDR2 SYGVQD (reference sequence). V was pared by 6 bases and J by 2 bases, with 10 bases between. The CDR3 region has the DNA TGCGCCAGCAGGGGGGACTCCAACTATGGCTACACCTTC. Protein product: CASRGDSNYGYTF.

The chain joins TRBV27 to TRBJ2-7; D possibly corresponds to TRBD2 (7 bases). Trimming shortened V by 2 bases and J by 5 bases, and 10 bases separated the two germline ends. The CDR3 is 13 residues long. Per germline, CDR1 MNHEY and CDR2 SMNVEV (reference sequence). CDR3 bases: TGTGCCAGCAGTTTACGCGGGGGCCACGAGCAGTACTTC. Translating gives CASSLRGGHEQYF.

The chain uses TRBV5-1 and TRBJ1-2; D perhaps matches TRBD1 (5 bases). Between the trimmed V and J ends, which lost 0 bases and 5 bases, there was a span of 17 bases. Germline assignment: CDR1 SGHRS and CDR2 YFSETQ. CDR3 size: 16 residues. Written as DNA, the CDR3 is TGCGCCAGCAGCTTGGAGGCGGGATTGGGGGGGTATGGCTACACCTTC. Its protein product is CASSLEAGLGGYGYTF.

The rearrangement uses TRBV28 and TRBJ1-2; 7 bases line up with TRBD1. In germline, CDR1 is MDHEN, CDR2 SYDVKM. V dropped 4 bases and J dropped 2; count of bases not matched to a gene: 7. The CDR3 is 15 amino acids. The CDR3 DNA reads TGTGCCAGCAGTTCCGGGACAGAGGCGAACTATGGCTACACCTTC. Translating gives CASSSGTEANYGYTF.

This chain joins TRBV2 and TRBJ2-1, with 12 bases identical to TRBD1. The junction had 10 bases not matched to a gene; V was cut back by 7 bases and J by 15 bases. The CDR3 extends over 13 amino acids. In germline, CDR1 is SNHLY, CDR2 FYNNEI. CDR3 amino acids: CASTPGQGALRFF. The CDR3 DNA is TGTGCCAGCACCCCGGGACAGGGGGCTCTTCGGTTCTTC.

This clone was counted once. The chain links TRBV5-1 to TRBJ2-7, with D maybe TRBD1 (5 bases). Germline V gives CDR1 SGHRS, CDR2 YFSETQ. The V gene lost 5 bases and the J gene lost 7 bases, with 16 bases spanning the gap. CDR3 length: 13 residues. CDR3 in DNA: TGCGCCAGCAGTGCCCAGACAGCTCTAGAGCAGTACTTC. Its translation: CASSAQTALEQYF.

The chain carries TRBV9 and TRBJ2-1; TRBD2 matches 7 bases. This CDR3 has 17 residues. Trimming at V came to 0 bases and at J to 0 bases, leaving 6 bases not matched to a gene. Per germline, CDR1 SGDLS and CDR2 YYNGEE. CDR3 in amino acids: CASSVALGGSSYNEQFF. In nucleotides, the CDR3 is TGTGCCAGCAGCGTAGCCCTCGGCGGGAGCTCCTACAATGAGCAGTTCTTC.

This sequence joins TRBV3-1 (or the pseudogene TRBV3-2) and TRBJ2-2; 9 bases fit TRBD2. The germline CDR1 and CDR2 sequences are LGHDT and YNNKEL (reference sequence). Trimming at V came to 4 bases and at J to 3 bases, leaving 0 bases not matched to a gene. This CDR3 is built from 14 residues. CDR3 in amino acids: CASSRLADTGELFF. DNA of the CDR3: TGTGCCAGCAGCCGACTAGCGGACACCGGGGAGCTGTTTTTT.

The CDR3 bases are TGTGCCAGCAGCCGAGTGGGCGGGGGGGCGAAGCATGAGCAGTTCTTC. Its protein product is CASSRVGGGAKHEQFF. V gene TRBV7-8 combines with J gene TRBJ2-1; 9 bases are shared with TRBD2. The CDR3 covers 16 residues. Germline V gene sequence: CDR1 SGHVS, CDR2 FQNEAQ. Trimming at V came to 5 bases and at J to 8 bases, leaving 13 bases not matched to a gene.

This clone was seen once. The chain is built from TRBV6-2 or TRBV6-3 and TRBJ2-3, with D possibly being TRBD1 (7 bases). Trimming pared 2 bases from V and 6 bases from J, leaving 15 bases between. The CDR3 has 15 amino acids. Germline CDR1 and CDR2: MNHEY and SVGEGT. The CDR3 DNA sequence: TGTGCCAGCAGTTACGGGAGGCAGGGGGACGATACGCAGTATTTT. This translates into CASSYGRQGDDTQYF.

The chain couples TRBV29-1 to TRBJ2-7; the D gene is possibly TRBD2 (5 bases). Between the trimmed V and J ends, which lost 2 bases and 0 bases, there was a span of 14 bases. The CDR3 runs to 15 residues. Germline loops: CDR1 SQVTM, CDR2 ANQGSEA. The CDR3 spells CSVERSGPSSYEQYF. The CDR3 DNA reads as TGCAGCGTTGAAAGGAGCGGCCCGAGCTCCTACGAGCAGTACTTC.

This clone was recorded once. V and J are TRBV14 and TRBJ1-1; D unresolved. Germline V gives CDR1 SGHDN, CDR2 FVKESK. The CDR3 contains 13 residues. V shed 4 bases and J shed 5 bases, with 11 bases lying between them. The CDR3 DNA reads TGTGCCAGCAGCCGAAATGGCGGTACTGAAGCTTTCTTT. Amino acids: CASSRNGGTEAFF.

The chain combines TRBV6-4 with TRBJ2-1; possibly TRBD2 for D (5 bases). The V end lost 4 bases, the J end lost 10 bases, and 11 bases lay between the germline ends. The V gene's germline CDR1 is MRHNA and CDR2 SNTAGT. CDR3 length: 12 residues. The CDR3 DNA reads TGTGCCAGCAGTGGAGGGAGTTCGGAGCAGTTCTTC. Protein: CASSGGSSEQFF.

J is TRBJ1-2 and V is TRBV4-2, with TRBD1 matching over 8 bases. V shed 0 bases and J 6 bases; nucleotides not matched to a gene: 3. The CDR3 is made up of 14 amino acids. Germline V lookup: CDR1 LGHNA, CDR2 YNFKEQ. This chain's CDR3 is CASSQEPTGDGYTF. Written as DNA, the CDR3 is TGTGCCAGCAGCCAAGAGCCGACAGGGGATGGCTACACCTTC.